The rows below give T cell receptor beta chains drawn from one sample of a study of CD8 T cells in ankylosing spondylitis. TCRdb re-called the 5' RACE reads with MiXCR, one entry per CDR3 protein. The table records about 540,000 distinct CDR3 sequences, about 13% of them present only once. The sample was blood, either unsorted or a sorted T cell fraction (not recorded which). Source of these receptors: a male donor with ankylosing spondylitis. The CDR3 runs from the conserved cysteine through the conserved F or W. Where a row states a size, it is once, few, many or the class of an expanded clone; other rows omit it.

clone_size: -; j_call: TRBJ1-1; v_call: TRBV5-4; cdr3_aa: CASSPGGDYMNTEAFF
clone_size: many; j_call: TRBJ2-2; v_call: TRBV24-1; cdr3_aa: CATSDPTMSTGELFF
clone_size: few; j_call: TRBJ2-1; v_call: TRBV30; cdr3_aa: CAWQDSYNEQFF
clone_size: few; j_call: TRBJ1-2; v_call: TRBV5-1; cdr3_aa: CASSFQDNSNYGYTF
clone_size: -; j_call: TRBJ2-7; v_call: TRBV7-9; cdr3_aa: CASQGQGASYEQYF
clone_size: -; j_call: TRBJ2-4; v_call: TRBV30; cdr3_aa: CAWATGPGAKNIQYF
clone_size: few; j_call: TRBJ2-3; v_call: TRBV7-2; cdr3_aa: CASSSRLAGYTDTQYF
clone_size: -; j_call: TRBJ2-3; v_call: TRBV29-1; cdr3_aa: CSGGGTGPGPDTQYF
clone_size: -; j_call: TRBJ2-1; v_call: TRBV24-1; cdr3_aa: CATSDPWRYNEQFF
clone_size: -; j_call: TRBJ2-1; v_call: TRBV7-9; cdr3_aa: CASSLRGLYNEQFF
clone_size: -; j_call: TRBJ2-1; v_call: TRBV29-1; cdr3_aa: CSVDGTGYNEQFF
clone_size: few; j_call: TRBJ2-7; v_call: TRBV13; cdr3_aa: CASSLGPMTVAASYEQYF
clone_size: few; j_call: TRBJ2-3; v_call: TRBV7-2; cdr3_aa: CASSSRQGSSTDTQYF
clone_size: -; j_call: TRBJ1-2; v_call: TRBV20-1; cdr3_aa: CSARDGQGGYTF
clone_size: few; j_call: TRBJ1-6; v_call: TRBV2; cdr3_aa: CASSGGRDYKYSPLHF
clone_size: few; j_call: TRBJ1-3; v_call: TRBV10-3; cdr3_aa: CAIRVNGATSGNTIYF
clone_size: many; j_call: TRBJ1-1; v_call: TRBV7-9; cdr3_aa: CASSLGQGWTEAFF
clone_size: once; j_call: TRBJ1-4; v_call: TRBV7-9; cdr3_aa: CASSPLIDTNEKLFF
clone_size: many; j_call: TRBJ2-1; v_call: TRBV12-3/TRBV12-4; cdr3_aa: CASVNNLWVSYNEQFF
clone_size: many; j_call: TRBJ2-5; v_call: TRBV20-1; cdr3_aa: CSAMREVRPETQYF
clone_size: many; j_call: TRBJ1-2; v_call: TRBV24-1; cdr3_aa: CATSKSNYGYTF
clone_size: few; j_call: TRBJ2-3; v_call: TRBV29-1; cdr3_aa: CSVEVGGVGTDTQYF